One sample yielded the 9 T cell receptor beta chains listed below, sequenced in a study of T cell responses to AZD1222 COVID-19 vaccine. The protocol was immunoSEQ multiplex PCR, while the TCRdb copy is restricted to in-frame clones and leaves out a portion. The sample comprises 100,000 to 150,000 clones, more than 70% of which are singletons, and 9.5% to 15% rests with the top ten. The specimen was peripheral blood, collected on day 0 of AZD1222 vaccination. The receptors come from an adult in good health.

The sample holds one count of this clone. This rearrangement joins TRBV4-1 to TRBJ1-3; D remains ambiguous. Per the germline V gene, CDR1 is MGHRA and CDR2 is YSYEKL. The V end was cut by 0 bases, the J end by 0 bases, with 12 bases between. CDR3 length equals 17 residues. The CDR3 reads CASSQDPGRSSGNTIYF. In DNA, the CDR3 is TGCGCCAGCAGCCAAGATCCGGGCAGATCCTCTGGAAACACCATATATTTT.

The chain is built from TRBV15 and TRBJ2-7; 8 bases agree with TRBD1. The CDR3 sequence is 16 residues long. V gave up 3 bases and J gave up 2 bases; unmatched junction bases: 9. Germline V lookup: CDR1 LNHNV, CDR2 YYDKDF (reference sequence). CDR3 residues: CATSSDQDRATYEQYF. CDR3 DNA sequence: TGTGCCACCAGCAGTGACCAGGACAGGGCAACCTACGAGCAGTACTTC.

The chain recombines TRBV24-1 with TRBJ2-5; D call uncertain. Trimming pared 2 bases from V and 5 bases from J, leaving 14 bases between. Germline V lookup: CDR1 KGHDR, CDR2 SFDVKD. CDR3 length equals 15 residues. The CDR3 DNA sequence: TGTGCCACCAGTGATTCCTTGGGAAGGCGGGAGACCCAGTACTTC. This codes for CATSDSLGRRETQYF.

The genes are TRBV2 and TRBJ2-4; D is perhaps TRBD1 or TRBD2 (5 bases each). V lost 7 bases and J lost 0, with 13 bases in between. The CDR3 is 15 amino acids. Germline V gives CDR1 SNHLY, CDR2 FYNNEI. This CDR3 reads CASKAGTLAKNIQYF. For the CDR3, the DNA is TGTGCCAGCAAGGCAGGGACCCTAGCCAAAAACATTCAGTACTTC.

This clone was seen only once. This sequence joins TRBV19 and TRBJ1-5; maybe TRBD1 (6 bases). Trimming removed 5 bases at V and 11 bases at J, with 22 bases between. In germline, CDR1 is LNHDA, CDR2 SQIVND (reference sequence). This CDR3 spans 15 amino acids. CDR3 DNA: TGTGCCAGTAGTCTTTACACAGGGACGGATTCGACCCAGCATTTT. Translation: CASSLYTGTDSTQHF. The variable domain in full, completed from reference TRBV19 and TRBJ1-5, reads DGGITQSPKYLFRKEGQNVTLSCEQNLNHDAMYWYRQDPGQGLRLIYYSQIVNDFQKGDIAEGYSVSREKKESFPLTVTSAQKNPTAFYLCASSLYTGTDSTQHFGDGTRLSIL.

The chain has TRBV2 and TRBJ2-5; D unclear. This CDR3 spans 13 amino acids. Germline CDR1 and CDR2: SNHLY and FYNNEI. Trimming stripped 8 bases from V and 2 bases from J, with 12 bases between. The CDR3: CASGIHSQETQYF. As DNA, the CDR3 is TGTGCCAGCGGTATTCATTCGCAAGAGACCCAGTACTTC.

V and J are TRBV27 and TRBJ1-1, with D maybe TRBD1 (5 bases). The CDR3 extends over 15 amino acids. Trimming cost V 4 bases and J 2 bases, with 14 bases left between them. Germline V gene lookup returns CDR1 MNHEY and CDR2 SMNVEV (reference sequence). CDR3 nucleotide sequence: TGTGCCAGCAGTTCACTAACAGGTTCAAACACTGAAGCTTTCTTT. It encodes CASSSLTGSNTEAFF.

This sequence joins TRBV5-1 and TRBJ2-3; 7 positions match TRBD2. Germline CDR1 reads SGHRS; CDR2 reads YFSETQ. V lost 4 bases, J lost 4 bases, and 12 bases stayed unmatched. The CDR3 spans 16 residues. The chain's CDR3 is CASSPQLGGSADTQYF. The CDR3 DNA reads TGCGCCAGCAGCCCCCAATTGGGAGGGTCGGCAGATACGCAGTATTTT. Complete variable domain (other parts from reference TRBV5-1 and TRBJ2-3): KAGVTQTPRYLIKTRGQQVTLSCSPISGHRSVSWYQQTPGQGLQFLFEYFSETQRNKGNFPGRFSGRQFSNSRSEMNVSTLELGDSALYLCASSPQLGGSADTQYFGPGTRLTVL.

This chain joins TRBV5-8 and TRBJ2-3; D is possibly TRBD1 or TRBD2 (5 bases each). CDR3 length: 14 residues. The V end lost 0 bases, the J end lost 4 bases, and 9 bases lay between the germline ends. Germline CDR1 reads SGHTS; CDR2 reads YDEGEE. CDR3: CASSLVRGPDTQYF. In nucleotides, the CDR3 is TGTGCCAGCAGCTTGGTTCGGGGCCCAGATACGCAGTATTTT.